These 13 T cell receptor beta chains were sequenced from one sample in a study of blood T cell repertoires in COVID-19. Repertoires were generated with immunoSEQ multiplex PCR, while TCRdb's copy carries only in-frame clones and drops some. The table records approximately 210,000 clones, around 76% of them present only once. Sequenced material: PBMCs or T cells enriched from blood (not recorded which). The receptors were gathered from a woman in her forties or fifties with acute COVID-19.

The rearrangement links TRBV5-4 to TRBJ1-2, with D uncertain. Trimming removed 0 bases from V and 4 bases from J, with 10 bases in between. Germline V lookup: CDR1 SGHNT, CDR2 YYREEE (reference sequence). This CDR3 is built from 14 residues. The CDR3 spells CASSLDTALYGYTF. In DNA, the CDR3 is TGTGCCAGCAGCTTGGATACAGCTCTCTATGGCTACACCTTC.

The chain joins TRBV2 to TRBJ1-1; D call uncertain. V was shortened by 4 bases and J by 4 bases, with 13 bases between the two germline ends. Per the germline V gene, CDR1 is SNHLY and CDR2 is FYNNEI. The length of the CDR3 is 14 residues. The CDR3 DNA reads as TGTGCCAGCAGTGGGGGAGGGTTCGGCACTGAAGCTTTCTTT. This codes for CASSGGGFGTEAFF.

CDR3 bases: TGCAGCGGGATGACAGGGTCCACTGAAGCTTTCTTT. It yields the protein CSGMTGSTEAFF. This rearrangement joins TRBV29-1 to TRBJ1-1; 7 nucleotides match TRBD1. Germline CDR1 and CDR2: SQVTM and ANQGSEA. V dropped 7 bases and J dropped 4; count of bases not matched to a gene: 6. The CDR3 totals 12 residues.

This clone showed up many times. V is TRBV19 and J is TRBJ1-2; the match to TRBD1 covers 8 bases. This CDR3 is 12 amino acids long. The J segment lost 6 bases and the V segment lost 6 bases, leaving 3 bases of the junction unmatched. The germline V gene encodes CDR1 LNHDA and CDR2 SQIVND (reference sequence). The CDR3 DNA reads as TGTGCCAGTAGGGACAGGGAGAATGGCTACACCTTC. Its protein product is CASRDRENGYTF.

This chain links TRBV13 with TRBJ2-5; 11 bases fit TRBD2. The CDR3 contains 18 residues. J gave up 3 bases and V 5 bases, and 14 bases lay outside the gene matches. Germline CDR1 is PRHDT and CDR2 is FYEKMQ (reference sequence). CDR3 residues: CASSGYSGGAIAEETQYF. The CDR3 region has the DNA TGTGCCAGCAGCGGGTATAGCGGGGGGGCCATAGCGGAAGAGACCCAGTACTTC.

The sample holds a few counts of this clone. The chain employs TRBV4-1 and TRBJ2-2; 9 bases line up with TRBD2. Germline values: CDR1 MGHRA, CDR2 YSYEKL. V lost 4 bases to trimming and J lost 5 bases; unmatched junction nucleotides: 11. The CDR3 loop spans 17 amino acids. The CDR3 sequence is CASSLQPALAGTGELFF. The CDR3 nucleotides are TGCGCCAGCAGCCTACAACCGGCCCTAGCGGGGACCGGGGAGCTGTTTTTT.

The chain has TRBV7-6 and TRBJ2-5, with 7 nucleotides matching TRBD1. Germline loops: CDR1 SGHVS, CDR2 FNYEAQ. The trim removed 2 bases at V and 5 bases at J, leaving 8 bases unmatched. This CDR3 spans 15 amino acids. CDR3 DNA sequence: TGTGCCAGCAGCTTATTAGACCTAGGGGGCGAGACCCAGTACTTC. It translates to CASSLLDLGGETQYF.

This chain joins TRBV11-2 and TRBJ2-3; 11 positions agree with TRBD1. Germline values: CDR1 SGHAT, CDR2 FQNNGV. Losses at the gene ends were 5 bases for V and 6 bases for J; bases not matched to a gene: 1. There are 13 residues in the CDR3. This CDR3 reads CASSRDRGDTQYF. The CDR3 DNA sequence: TGTGCCAGCAGCCGGGACAGGGGGGATACGCAGTATTTT.

V is TRBV4-2 and J is TRBJ1-2, with 7 bases matching TRBD1. Trimming cost V 1 base and J 7 bases; bases outside gene matches: 18. Germline-derived CDR1 and CDR2 are LGHNA and YNFKEQ. The CDR3 spans 18 residues. CDR3 in DNA: TGTGCCAGCAGCCAAGGCCAATCAGGGGGACATGCGTTGGTTGGCTACACCTTC. It is translated as CASSQGQSGGHALVGYTF.

The CDR3 DNA reads as TGCGCCAGCAGCCCCAGACAGGGGCCTAACTATGGCTACACCTTC. It is translated as CASSPRQGPNYGYTF. The chain couples TRBV4-1 to TRBJ1-2, with 8 bases fitting TRBD1. Looked up from germline, CDR1 is MGHRA and CDR2 is YSYEKL. The trim removed 4 bases at V and 0 bases at J, leaving 4 bases unmatched. The CDR3 has 15 amino acids.

This clone appeared a single time. The chain links TRBV2 to TRBJ2-1; 11 bases map to TRBD2. The germline gives CDR1 SNHLY, CDR2 FYNNEI. V was clipped by 5 bases and J by 10 bases; unmatched bases: 7. CDR3 length equals 14 residues. The CDR3 protein is CASSSVAGGAEQFF. The CDR3 region has the DNA TGTGCCAGCAGTTCGGTAGCGGGGGGGGCGGAGCAGTTCTTC.

The chain has TRBV29-1 and TRBJ1-1; TRBD1 matches 7 bases. This CDR3 contains 10 residues. Losses at the gene ends were 7 bases for V and 8 bases for J; bases not matched to a gene: 4. Germline V gene data show CDR1 as SQVTM and CDR2 as ANQGSEA. CDR3 in DNA: TGCAGCGGTCTGGACAGGGAAGCTTTCTTT. Encoded protein: CSGLDREAFF.

The J gene is TRBJ1-2, the V gene TRBV5-6; D not resolved. V gave up 0 bases and J gave up 12 bases, with 9 bases separating them. Germline lookup yields CDR1 SGHDT and CDR2 YYEEEE. The CDR3 extends over 11 amino acids. The DNA of the CDR3 is TGTGCCAGCAGCTTGGCCGGGGAGAACACCTTC. Translation gives CASSLAGENTF.